What follows is one T cell receptor beta chain and its context. The antigen is undetermined. The data were obtained in a study of spatial heterogeneity in lung cancer. Across the whole study: For the average unique TCR and UMI combination, more than 8.5 occurrences appeared in raw reads. Study conclusions and caveats: The study found ubiquitous expanded tumor TCRs in blood more at resection than follow-up.

V lost 1 base and J lost 0, with 1 base in between. This CDR3 has 13 residues. Germline V gives CDR1 WNHNN, CDR2 SYGVQD (reference sequence). The time point denotes: blood at routine non-recurrence follow-up after resection. Material for sequencing was whole RNA from tumor, nontumor lung or frozen PBMC, left unsorted. A unique molecular identifier was attached to every TCR cDNA molecule. TCRdb re-derived calls from the 5' RACE reads in MiXCR, one entry per CDR3 protein. The data show some 54,000 distinct CDR3 sequences, roughly 7.4% seen once. This chain joins TRBV10-1 and TRBJ1-5; D not certain. The sample in question was PBMCs, obtained at follow-up. This TCR came from a female donor with early-stage non-small cell lung cancer. CDR3 bases: TGCGCCAGCAGTGAGTATAGCAATCAGCCCCAGCATTTT. It translates to CASSEYSNQPQHF.